The 8 T cell receptor beta chains listed next were all sequenced from one sample in a study of blood T cells in healthy people across ages. The use of a sample-barcoded 5' primer and a J-beta primer mix characterized a second PCR of roughly 6 to 12 cycles. TCRdb called the 5' RACE reads again in MiXCR, with one record for every CDR3 protein. The sample carries about 650,000 distinct CDR3 sequences, roughly 32% recorded once. Sequenced: blood. These TCRs come from a woman older than 75 in good health.

There are many counts of this clonotype. The J gene is TRBJ2-7, the V gene TRBV6-2 or TRBV6-3; no firm D call. Trimming removed 0 bases from V and 6 bases from J, with 3 bases in between. The germline V gene encodes CDR1 MNHEY and CDR2 SVGEGT. There are 11 residues in the CDR3. CDR3 DNA sequence: TGTGCCAGCAGTTACTCTTTCGAGCAGTACTTC. Amino acid sequence: CASSYSFEQYF.

Comment on this clonotype: An end of the junction does not agree with germline; a read error may underlie this. The V call is TRBV6-2 or TRBV6-3, the J call TRBJ2-6; 10 nucleotides align to TRBD1. There are 20 residues in the CDR3. Germline CDR1 is MNHEY and CDR2 is SVGEGT. The CDR3 reads CASSYYGDRGLSSGANVRTF. The CDR3 nucleotides are TGTGCCAGCAGTTACTACGGGGACAGGGGATTAAGCTCTGGGGCCAACGTCCGGACTTTC.

Ten or more counts support this clonotype. The V call is TRBV5-5, the J call TRBJ2-3; the match to TRBD2 covers 12 bases. Trimming cost V 4 bases and J 0 bases; bases outside gene matches: 12. This CDR3 has 19 residues. Per the germline V gene, CDR1 is SGHKS and CDR2 is YYEKEE (reference sequence). The CDR3 DNA reads as TGTGCCAGCAGCGTCCAACTAGCGGGGGGTACCCCTAGCACAGATACGCAGTATTTT. This codes for CASSVQLAGGTPSTDTQYF.

This clonotype has a count of ten or more. The genes are TRBV28 and TRBJ2-5; D is unclear. The V end lost 8 bases, the J end lost 1 base, and 11 bases lay between the germline ends. Germline CDR1 reads MDHEN; CDR2 reads SYDVKM. CDR3 size: 13 residues. The chain's CDR3 is CASLPGSQETQYF. The CDR3 DNA follows: TGTGCCAGCCTCCCCGGCAGCCAAGAGACCCAGTACTTC.

The rearrangement links TRBV15 to TRBJ2-7; unclear D gene. The germline V gene encodes CDR1 LNHNV and CDR2 YYDKDF (reference sequence). V was clipped by 0 bases and J by 6 bases, with 9 bases between them. There are 13 residues in the CDR3. The CDR3 sequence is CATSRDFVGEQYF. CDR3 bases: TGTGCCACCAGCAGAGATTTTGTCGGCGAGCAGTACTTC. Full variable domain (rest looked up from reference TRBV15 and TRBJ2-7): DAMVIQNPRYQVTQFGKPVTLSCSQTLNHNVMYWYQQKSSQAPKLLFHYYDKDFNNEADTPDNFQSRRPNTSFCFLDIRSPGLGDTAMYLCATSRDFVGEQYFGPGTRLTVT.

This clonotype is deemed medium-sized. The chain joins TRBV11-2 to TRBJ2-5, with 9 bases fitting TRBD2. This CDR3 region has 11 residues. The germline V gene has CDR1 SGHAT and CDR2 FQNNGV. The J segment lost 12 bases and the V segment lost 6 bases, leaving 5 bases of the junction unmatched. CDR3 coding DNA: TGTGCCAGCAGTTATGCGGGGGGGGAGTACTTC. Translated, it gives CASSYAGGEYF. Filled out from reference TRBV11-2 and TRBJ2-5, the complete variable domain reads EAGVAQSPRYKIIEKRQSVAFWCNPISGHATLYWYQQILGQGPKLLIQFQNNGVVDDSQLPKDRFSAERLKGVDSTLKIQPAKLEDSAVYLCASSYAGGEYFGPGTRLLVL.

This clonotype has ten or more counts. This chain connects TRBV7-6 to TRBJ2-7; 7 bases fit TRBD2. The CDR3 is made up of 16 amino acids. Germline V lookup: CDR1 SGHVS, CDR2 FNYEAQ. The J segment lost 0 bases and the V segment lost 2 bases, leaving 7 bases of the junction unmatched. The CDR3 protein is CASSLRVSGLSYEQYF. CDR3 coding DNA: TGTGCCAGCAGCTTACGGGTTAGCGGGCTCTCCTACGAGCAGTACTTC.

This clonotype has at least ten counts. The V gene is TRBV5-5, the J gene TRBJ2-2; possibly TRBD2 for D (6 bases). The germline gives CDR1 SGHKS, CDR2 YYEKEE (reference sequence). V lost 0 bases, J lost 4 bases, and 16 bases lay in between. This CDR3 spans 17 amino acids. This CDR3 reads CASSLVPGDSVTGELFF. In nucleotides, the CDR3 is TGTGCCAGCAGCTTGGTTCCGGGGGATTCGGTCACCGGGGAGCTGTTTTTT.